This record concerns one TCR beta chain sequence. This sample stems from a study of T cells in tumors after PD-1 blockade. The CDR3 length is 15 residues. The V gene's germline CDR1 is SNHLY and CDR2 FYNNEI. V dropped 2 bases and J dropped 3 bases, with 11 bases sitting between them. Some clones are missing from TCRdb's copy, which holds only in-frame ones; the method was immunoSEQ multiplex PCR. The table includes 45,000 to 50,000 clones, under 85% detected once. The chain links TRBV2 to TRBJ1-5, with D possibly TRBD1 on 6 matching bases. The starting material was PBMCs, obtained before anti-PD-1 therapy. The source of this sequence is a human donor with advanced basal cell or squamous cell carcinoma (not recorded which). CDR3 coding DNA: TGTGCCAGCAGTGAATGGAGGACAGCCAATCAGCCCCAGCATTTT. Protein: CASSEWRTANQPQHF.